The 17 T cell receptor beta chains in this list originate from one sample, sequenced in a study of monozygotic twins with inflammatory bowel disease. TCRdb re-called the 5' RACE reads; one entry per CDR3 protein, DNA not given. The sample holds 400,000 or so distinct CDR3 sequences. Sample: blood. The receptors shown here come from a human donor with ulcerative colitis or Crohn's disease, or a healthy co-twin of an affected twin (not recorded which).

V and J are TRBV12-3 or TRBV12-4 and TRBJ2-2. CDR3 size: 15 residues. The CDR3 protein is CASSLGLGHTGELFF.

The chain is built from TRBV29-1 and TRBJ2-3; TCRdb's D call, TRBD1, is unchecked because there is no DNA. CDR3 length: 16 amino acids. CDR1 SQVTM and CDR2 ANQGSEA come from the germline V gene. CDR3: CSVSLRGIPISDTQYF.

The chain recombines TRBV6-6 with TRBJ1-2. The CDR3 has 14 residues. Germline V gene data show CDR1 as MNHNY and CDR2 as SVGAGI (reference sequence). CDR3 protein: CASSYPGVGDGYTF.

The chain is built from TRBV6-5 and TRBJ1-2. Germline V gene sequence: CDR1 MNHEY, CDR2 SVGAGI. The CDR3 is made up of 14 amino acids. The CDR3 here is CASSYGRVNYGYTF.

The rearrangement links TRBV2 to TRBJ2-1. The CDR3 spans 11 residues. Germline V lookup: CDR1 SNHLY, CDR2 FYNNEI. The CDR3 here is CASSYSHEQFF.

The chain employs TRBV3-1 and TRBJ1-2. Germline V gives CDR1 LGHDT, CDR2 YNNKEL (reference sequence). This CDR3 has 16 amino acids. This CDR3 reads CASSERGGSLNYGYTF.

The chain recombines TRBV29-1 with TRBJ2-3; the D call of TRBD2 rests on TCRdb alone, since no DNA is present to check it. In germline, CDR1 is SQVTM, CDR2 ANQGSEA. CDR3 length equals 14 residues. The CDR3: CSALAGGPTDTQYF.

The J gene is TRBJ1-2, the V gene TRBV7-2; TCRdb names TRBD1, which stays unverified in the absence of DNA. From germline, CDR1 is SGHTA and CDR2 FQGNSA. The CDR3 runs to 13 residues. This CDR3 is CASSPDRGDGYTF.

The chain couples TRBV4-2 to TRBJ1-4; no DNA is available, so the TRBD1 call from TCRdb remains unchecked. CDR3 size: 15 residues. CDR1 is LGHNA, CDR2 YNFKEQ, per germline. CDR3: CASSQEGGANEKLFF.

The chain couples TRBV3-1 to TRBJ1-1; checking the TCRdb D call of TRBD1 is not possible without DNA. Germline V CDR1 and CDR2: LGHDT, YNNKEL (reference sequence). CDR3 length: 14 residues. The CDR3 here is CASRPGQETGQAFF.

CDR3: CASSVSGSGELFF. The chain carries TRBV6-4 and TRBJ2-2; TCRdb indicates TRBD1, and absent DNA this call remains unverified. This CDR3 is built from 13 residues. Germline V gene lookup returns CDR1 MRHNA and CDR2 SNTAGT.

The V call is TRBV27, the J call TRBJ2-5; TCRdb's assignment of TRBD2 cannot be checked, as there is no DNA. The germline CDR1 and CDR2 sequences are MNHEY and SMNVEV (reference sequence). CDR3 length: 16 residues. The CDR3 is CASGKRLAGVTETQYF.

V and J are TRBV11-2 and TRBJ2-3; TCRdb indicates TRBD1, and absent DNA this call remains unverified. The V gene's germline CDR1 is SGHAT and CDR2 FQNNGV. This CDR3 has 15 amino acids. This CDR3 reads CASRAPGQGPDTQYF.

The chain has TRBV28 and TRBJ2-1; TCRdb outputs TRBD2, but without DNA this stays unchecked. The length of the CDR3 is 14 residues. CDR1 is MDHEN and CDR2 is SYDVKM in the germline V gene. This chain's CDR3 is CASSRPRNYNEQFF.

This chain connects TRBV12-3 or TRBV12-4 to TRBJ1-4; the TRBD1 assignment by TCRdb is unverifiable without DNA. The CDR3 runs to 19 residues. This CDR3 reads CASTKGQAGPDRIDEKLFF.

The chain recombines TRBV5-1 with TRBJ2-7; TCRdb picks TRBD1, but there is no DNA to check that call. Germline CDR1 SGHRS, CDR2 YFSETQ. The CDR3 loop spans 16 amino acids. The CDR3 protein is CASSLGGTGELYERYF.

The chain recombines TRBV19 with TRBJ1-5; TCRdb's D call, TRBD1, is unchecked because there is no DNA. The CDR3 extends over 13 amino acids. Germline V CDR1 and CDR2: LNHDA, SQIVND (reference sequence). The CDR3 here is CASRGQGNQPQHF. Together with reference TRBV19 and TRBJ1-5, the CDR3 gives the full variable domain: DGGITQSPKYLFRKEGQNVTLSCEQNLNHDAMYWYRQDPGQGLRLIYYSQIVNDFQKGDIAEGYSVSREKKESFPLTVTSAQKNPTAFYLCASRGQGNQPQHFGDGTRLSIL.